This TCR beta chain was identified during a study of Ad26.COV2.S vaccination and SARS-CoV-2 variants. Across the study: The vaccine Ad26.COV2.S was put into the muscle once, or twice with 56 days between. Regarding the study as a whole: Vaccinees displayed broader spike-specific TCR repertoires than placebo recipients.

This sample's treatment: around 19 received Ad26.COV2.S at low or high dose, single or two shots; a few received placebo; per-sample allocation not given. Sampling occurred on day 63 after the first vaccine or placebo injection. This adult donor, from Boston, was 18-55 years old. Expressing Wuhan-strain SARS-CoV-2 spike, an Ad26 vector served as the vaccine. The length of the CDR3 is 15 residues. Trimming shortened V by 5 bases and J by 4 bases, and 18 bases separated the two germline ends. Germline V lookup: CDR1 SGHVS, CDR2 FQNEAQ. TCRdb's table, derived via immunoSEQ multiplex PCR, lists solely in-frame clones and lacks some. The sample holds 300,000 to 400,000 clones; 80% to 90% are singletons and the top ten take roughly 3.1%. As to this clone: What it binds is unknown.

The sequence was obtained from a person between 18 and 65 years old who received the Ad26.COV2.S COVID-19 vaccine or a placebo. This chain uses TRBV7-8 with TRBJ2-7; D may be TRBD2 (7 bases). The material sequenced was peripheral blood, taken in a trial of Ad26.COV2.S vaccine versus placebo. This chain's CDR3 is CASSRGGGPSYEQYF. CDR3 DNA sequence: TGTGCCAGCAGCAGGGGAGGGGGGCCCTCATACGAGCAGTACTTC.